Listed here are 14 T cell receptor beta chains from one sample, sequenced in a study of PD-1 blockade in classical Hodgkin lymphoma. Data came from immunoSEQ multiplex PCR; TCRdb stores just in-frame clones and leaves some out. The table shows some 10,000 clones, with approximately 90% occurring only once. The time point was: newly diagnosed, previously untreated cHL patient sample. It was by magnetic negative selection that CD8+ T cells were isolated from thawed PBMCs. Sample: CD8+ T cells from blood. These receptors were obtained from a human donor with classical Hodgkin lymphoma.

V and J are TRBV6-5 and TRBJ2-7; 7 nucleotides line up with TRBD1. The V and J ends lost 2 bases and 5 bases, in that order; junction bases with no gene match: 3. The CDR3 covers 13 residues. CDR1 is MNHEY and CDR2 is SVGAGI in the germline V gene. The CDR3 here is CASSYDRADEQYF. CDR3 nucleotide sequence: TGTGCCAGCAGTTACGACAGGGCCGACGAGCAGTACTTC.

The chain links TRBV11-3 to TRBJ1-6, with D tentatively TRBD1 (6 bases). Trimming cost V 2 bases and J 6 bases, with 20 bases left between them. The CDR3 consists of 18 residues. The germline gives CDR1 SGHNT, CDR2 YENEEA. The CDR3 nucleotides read TGTGCCAGCAGCTTATTCGCCCTAAACAGGGAAATTAATTCACCCCTCCACTTT. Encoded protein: CASSLFALNREINSPLHF. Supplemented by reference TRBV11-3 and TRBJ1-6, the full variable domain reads EAGVVQSPRYKIIEKKQPVAFWCNPISGHNTLYWYLQNLGQGPELLIRYENEEAVDDSQLPKDRFSAERLKGVDSTLKIQPAELGDSAVYLCASSLFALNREINSPLHFGNGTRLTVT.

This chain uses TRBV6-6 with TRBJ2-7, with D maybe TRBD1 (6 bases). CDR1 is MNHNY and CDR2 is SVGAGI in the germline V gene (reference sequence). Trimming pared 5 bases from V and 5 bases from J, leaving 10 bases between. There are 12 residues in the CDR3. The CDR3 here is CASSTHRDEQYF. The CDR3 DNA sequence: TGTGCCAGCAGTACCCACAGGGACGAGCAGTACTTC.

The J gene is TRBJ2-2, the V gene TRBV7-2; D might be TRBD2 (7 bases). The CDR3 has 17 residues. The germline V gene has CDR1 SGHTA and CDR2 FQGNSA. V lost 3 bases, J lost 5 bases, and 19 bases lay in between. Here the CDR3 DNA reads TGTGCCAGCAGCTTTACGGCGCGGGGGCCCTTTACCGGGGAGCTGTTTTTT. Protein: CASSFTARGPFTGELFF.

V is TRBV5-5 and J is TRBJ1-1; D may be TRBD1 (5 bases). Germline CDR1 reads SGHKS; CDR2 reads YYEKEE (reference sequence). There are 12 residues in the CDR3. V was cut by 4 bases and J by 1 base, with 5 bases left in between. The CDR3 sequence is CASSTGNTEAFF. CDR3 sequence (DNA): TGTGCCAGCAGCACAGGGAACACTGAAGCTTTCTTT.

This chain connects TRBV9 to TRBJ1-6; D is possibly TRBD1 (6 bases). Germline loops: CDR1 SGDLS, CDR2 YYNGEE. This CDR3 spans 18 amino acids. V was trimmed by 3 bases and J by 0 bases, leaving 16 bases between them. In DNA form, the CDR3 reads TGTGCCAGCAGCGGAGACGAGGGGGTAAGCTCCTATAATTCACCCCTCCACTTT. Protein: CASSGDEGVSSYNSPLHF.

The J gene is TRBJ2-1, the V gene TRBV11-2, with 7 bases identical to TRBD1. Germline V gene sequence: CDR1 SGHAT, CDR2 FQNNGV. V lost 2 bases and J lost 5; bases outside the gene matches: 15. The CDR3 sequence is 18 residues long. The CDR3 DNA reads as TGTGCCAGCAGCTTAACGCCTTATCTAGGGGGCAAGGACAATGAGCAGTTCTTC. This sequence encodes CASSLTPYLGGKDNEQFF.

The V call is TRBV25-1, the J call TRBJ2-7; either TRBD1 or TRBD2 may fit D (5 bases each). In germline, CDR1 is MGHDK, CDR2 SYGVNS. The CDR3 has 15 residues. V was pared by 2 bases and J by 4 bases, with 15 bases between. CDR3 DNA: TGTGCCAGCAGTGAAGGGCAGGGCGGGTCATACGAGCAGTACTTC. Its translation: CASSEGQGGSYEQYF.

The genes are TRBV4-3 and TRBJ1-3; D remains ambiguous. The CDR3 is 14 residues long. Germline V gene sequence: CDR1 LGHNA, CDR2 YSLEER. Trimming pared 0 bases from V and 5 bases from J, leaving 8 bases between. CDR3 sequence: CASSQDVLRNTIYF. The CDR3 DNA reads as TGCGCCAGCAGCCAAGATGTGCTGCGAAACACCATATATTTT.

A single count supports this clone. The CDR3 DNA sequence: TGTGCCAGCACTAGGGACACCTTTCCTTACAATGAGCAGTTCTTC. Its protein is CASTRDTFPYNEQFF. V usage is TRBV2 and J usage is TRBJ2-1, with TRBD1 as a possible D gene (6 bases). From germline, CDR1 is SNHLY and CDR2 FYNNEI. Trimming removed 7 bases at V and 4 bases at J, with 17 bases between. The CDR3 has 15 residues.

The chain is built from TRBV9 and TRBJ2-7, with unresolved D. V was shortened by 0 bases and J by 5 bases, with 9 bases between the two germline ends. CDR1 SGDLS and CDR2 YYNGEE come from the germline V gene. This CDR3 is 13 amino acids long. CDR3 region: CASSVGVADEQYF. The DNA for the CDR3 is TGTGCCAGCAGCGTAGGCGTGGCTGACGAGCAGTACTTC.

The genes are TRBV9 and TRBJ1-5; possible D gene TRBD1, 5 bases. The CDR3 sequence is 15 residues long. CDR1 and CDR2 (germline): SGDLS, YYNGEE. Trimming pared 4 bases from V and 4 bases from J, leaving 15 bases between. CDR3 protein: CASSPGVGTNQPQHF. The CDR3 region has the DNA TGTGCCAGCAGCCCTGGGGTTGGGACTAATCAGCCCCAGCATTTT.

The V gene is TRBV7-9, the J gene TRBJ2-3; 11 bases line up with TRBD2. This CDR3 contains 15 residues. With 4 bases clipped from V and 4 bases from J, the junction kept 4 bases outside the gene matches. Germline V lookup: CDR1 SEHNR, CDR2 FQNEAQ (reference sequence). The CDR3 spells CASSSLAGGADTQYF. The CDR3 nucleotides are TGTGCCAGCAGCTCCCTAGCGGGGGGTGCAGATACGCAGTATTTT.

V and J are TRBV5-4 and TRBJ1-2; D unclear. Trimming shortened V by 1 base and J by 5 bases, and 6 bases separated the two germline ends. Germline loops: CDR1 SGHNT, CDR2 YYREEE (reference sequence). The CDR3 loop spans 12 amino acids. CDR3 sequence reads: CASSLLGYGYTF. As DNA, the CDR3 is TGTGCCAGCAGCTTGTTAGGGTATGGCTACACCTTC.